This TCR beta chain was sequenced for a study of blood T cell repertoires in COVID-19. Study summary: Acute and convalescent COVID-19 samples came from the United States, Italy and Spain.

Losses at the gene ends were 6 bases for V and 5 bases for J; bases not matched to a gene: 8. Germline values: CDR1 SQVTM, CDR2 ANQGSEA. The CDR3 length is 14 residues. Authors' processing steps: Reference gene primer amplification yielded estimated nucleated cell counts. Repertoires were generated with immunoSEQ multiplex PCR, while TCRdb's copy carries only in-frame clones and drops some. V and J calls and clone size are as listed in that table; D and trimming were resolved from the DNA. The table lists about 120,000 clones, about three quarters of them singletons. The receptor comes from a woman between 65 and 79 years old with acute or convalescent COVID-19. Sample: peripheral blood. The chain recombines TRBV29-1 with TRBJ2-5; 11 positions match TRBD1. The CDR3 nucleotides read TGCAGCGTAAAGGACAGGGGGCGGATTGAGACCCAGTACTTC. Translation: CSVKDRGRIETQYF.